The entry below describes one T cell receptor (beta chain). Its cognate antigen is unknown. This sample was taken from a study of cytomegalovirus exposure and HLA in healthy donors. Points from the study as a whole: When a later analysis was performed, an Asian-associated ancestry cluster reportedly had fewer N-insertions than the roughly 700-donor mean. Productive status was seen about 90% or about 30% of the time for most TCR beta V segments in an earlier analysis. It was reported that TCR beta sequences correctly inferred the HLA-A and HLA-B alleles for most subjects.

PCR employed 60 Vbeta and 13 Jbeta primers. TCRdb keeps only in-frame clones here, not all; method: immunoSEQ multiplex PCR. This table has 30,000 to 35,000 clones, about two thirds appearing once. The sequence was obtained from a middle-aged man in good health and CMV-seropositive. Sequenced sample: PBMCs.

The DNA for the CDR3 is TGTGCCAGCTCTAAGTGGGACTCCGGAGGCAATGAGCAGTTCTTC. Its protein is CASSKWDSGGNEQFF. The V and J genes are TRBV11-3 and TRBJ2-1; D possibly corresponds to TRBD2 (6 bases). The germline gives CDR1 SGHNT, CDR2 YENEEA. CDR3 length: 15 amino acids. Trimming removed 8 bases from V and 6 bases from J, with 20 bases in between.